This T cell receptor (beta chain) was retrieved from a study of blood T cell repertoires in COVID-19. Study processing details: Amplification of reference gene primers was used by the study to estimate nucleated cell counts. Produced via immunoSEQ multiplex PCR; TCRdb's table is partial and in-frame only. The DNA was the basis for D and trimming; V, J and clone size are from that table. The table lists roughly 250,000 clones, 90% to 95% of them singletons. The source material was PBMCs or T cells enriched from blood (not recorded which). This sequence originates from a woman between 18 and 30 years old who had recovered from COVID-19.

DNA of the CDR3: TGTGCCAGTAGTGGAGCGGCGGTACGAGAGACCCAGTACTTC. Protein sequence: CASSGAAVRETQYF. The V and J genes are TRBV19 and TRBJ2-5; possibly TRBD2 for D (5 bases). V was trimmed by 5 bases and J by 4 bases, leaving 14 bases between them. The CDR3 runs to 14 residues. CDR1 and CDR2 (germline): LNHDA, SQIVND (reference sequence).